This entry is about one T cell receptor beta chain. Its specificity is not known. These data originate in a study of T cell repertoires in cytomegalovirus infection. Study as a whole: CMV epitopes in the study were HLA-C-restricted (recently identified) and HLA-B-restricted (well studied). Overall study findings and caveats: The ex vivo response was dominated by HLA-C-restricted CMV-specific TCR beta clonotypes.

Germline CDR1 and CDR2: SNHLY and FYNNEI. This CDR3 region has 13 residues. The V end lost 7 bases, the J end lost 7 bases, and 11 bases lay between the germline ends. TCRdb reprocessed the reads via MiXCR and lists one record per CDR3 protein. The data contain 450,000 to 600,000 distinct CDR3 sequences, under 45% of them seen just once; the ten biggest clones take up around 45%. Sequencing used cultured PBMCs, obtained from culture after CMV antigen stimulation. The TCR sequence derives from a human donor in good health (CMV status not recorded). Some clones in this sample may be carry-over from other donors' samples. The V gene is TRBV2, the J gene TRBJ1-6, with D perhaps TRBD1 (5 bases). The CDR3 spells CASIGGLNSPLHF. The CDR3 DNA reads TGTGCCAGCATTGGGGGACTAAATTCACCCCTCCACTTT.